These 17 T cell receptor beta chains were sequenced from one sample in a study of blood T cell repertoires in COVID-19. Sequencing used immunoSEQ multiplex PCR; TCRdb keeps in-frame clones, though not all of them. Of roughly 90,000 clones in the sample, about 85% were seen once. The sample comprised peripheral blood. All receptors come from an elderly man with acute or convalescent COVID-19.

V usage is TRBV21-1 and J usage is TRBJ2-5; the DNA was not used to check the table's D call, TRBD2. TRBV21-1 is assigned pseudogene status. The CDR3 is made up of 13 amino acids. CDR3 sequence (DNA): TGTGCCAGCAGCACGAGGTACCAAGAGACCCAGTACTTC. This sequence encodes CASSTRYQETQYF.

This clone has only one observation. This CDR3 is CASSESSRRVNEQFF. The DNA for the CDR3 is TGCGCCAGCAGTGAGTCTTCGCGTCGTGTCAATGAGCAGTTCTTC. V usage is TRBV10-1 and J usage is TRBJ2-1; D call uncertain. Germline V gives CDR1 WNHNN, CDR2 SYGVQD (reference sequence). This CDR3 is 15 amino acids long. With 0 bases removed from V and 6 bases from J, the gap between germline ends came to 12 bases.

This chain joins TRBV4-2 and TRBJ2-6; a weak D match, TRBD1 (6 bases). This CDR3 region has 17 residues. The V gene's germline CDR1 is LGHNA and CDR2 YNFKEQ. Trimming took off 3 bases at V and 0 bases at J, with 12 bases between the two ends. The CDR3 nucleotides are TGTGCCAGCAGCCAGGCTGGACAGCCCTCTGGGGCCAACGTCCTGACTTTC. Encoded protein: CASSQAGQPSGANVLTF.

The gene calls are TRBV27 and TRBJ1-5; TRBD1 aligns across 8 bases. From germline, CDR1 is MNHEY and CDR2 SMNVEV (reference sequence). The CDR3 totals 14 residues. Unmatched junction bases numbered 5, after V lost 4 bases and J lost 6 bases. Written as DNA, the CDR3 is TGTGCCAGCAGTTCAACAGGGGGAGGTCAGCCCCAGCATTTT. Its protein is CASSSTGGGQPQHF.

The gene calls are TRBV9 and TRBJ2-3; D is perhaps TRBD2 (5 bases). V lost 2 bases and J 2 bases, leaving 12 bases between the germline ends. The CDR3 has 15 residues. Looked up from germline, CDR1 is SGDLS and CDR2 is YYNGEE. DNA of the CDR3: TGTGCCAGCAGCGTTACAGAGGGCCACACAGATACGCAGTATTTT. This translates into CASSVTEGHTDTQYF. The whole variable domain, filled in from reference TRBV9 and TRBJ2-3, reads DSGVTQTPKHLITATGQRVTLRCSPRSGDLSVYWYQQSLDQGLQFLIQYYNGEERAKGNILERFSAQQFPDLHSELNLSSLELGDSALYFCASSVTEGHTDTQYFGPGTRLTVL.

The chain carries TRBV28 and TRBJ1-2; D possibly corresponds to TRBD1 (5 bases). Germline CDR1 and CDR2: MDHEN and SYDVKM. Trimming shortened V by 7 bases and J by 4 bases, and 13 bases separated the two germline ends. This CDR3 is 13 amino acids long. CDR3 region: CASKKTVSYGYTF. The CDR3 DNA sequence: TGTGCCAGCAAGAAGACAGTTAGCTATGGCTACACCTTC.

V gene TRBV14 combines with J gene TRBJ2-1, with no clear D. V was cut by 0 bases and J by 9 bases, with 9 bases left in between. Germline V gene data show CDR1 as SGHDN and CDR2 as FVKESK. This CDR3 is built from 13 residues. CDR3 sequence (DNA): TGTGCCAGCAGCCAAGATTTATACGGTGAGCAGTTCTTC. Translation gives CASSQDLYGEQFF. Looking up the rest from reference TRBV14 and TRBJ2-1 gives the full variable domain: EAGVTQFPSHSVIEKGQTVTLRCDPISGHDNLYWYRRVMGKEIKFLLHFVKESKQDESGMPNNRFLAERTGGTYSTLKVQPAELEDSGVYFCASSQDLYGEQFFGPGTRLTVL.

This clone was recorded only once. The chain carries TRBV7-8 and TRBJ2-5, with 10 nucleotides matching TRBD2. CDR1 SGHVS and CDR2 FQNEAQ come from the germline V gene. The CDR3 length is 15 residues. V lost 3 bases to trimming and J lost 5 bases; unmatched junction nucleotides: 6. Written as DNA, the CDR3 is TGTGCCAGCAGCTTTACTAGCGGGACTTTGGAGACCCAGTACTTC. Its protein is CASSFTSGTLETQYF. Variable domain in full (rest from reference TRBV7-8 and TRBJ2-5): GAGVSQSPRYKVAKRGQDVALRCDPISGHVSLFWYQQALGQGPEFLTYFQNEAQLDKSGLPSDRFFAERPEGSVSTLKIQRTQQEDSAVYLCASSFTSGTLETQYFGPGTRLLVL.

The J gene is TRBJ1-1, the V gene TRBV6-5; 7 bases map to TRBD1. The length of the CDR3 is 14 residues. The V and J ends lost 6 bases and 5 bases, in that order; junction bases with no gene match: 9. Germline V gene lookup returns CDR1 MNHEY and CDR2 SVGAGI. As DNA, the CDR3 is TGTGCCAGCAGGGAGGGGGCGGATAGGACTGAAGCTTTCTTT. Translating it yields CASREGADRTEAFF.

The V call is TRBV28, the J call TRBJ1-2; 10 bases are shared with TRBD1. Germline CDR1 is MDHEN and CDR2 is SYDVKM. Unmatched junction bases numbered 2, after V lost 7 bases and J lost 0 bases. The CDR3 has 14 residues. The CDR3 loop reads CASKGQGTNYGYTF. The CDR3 DNA is TGTGCCAGCAAGGGACAGGGGACTAACTATGGCTACACCTTC.

In DNA, the CDR3 is TGCGCCAGCAGCTTGGGGAGGAGAGATACGCAGTATTTT. This codes for CASSLGRRDTQYF. The chain employs TRBV5-1 and TRBJ2-3, with D perhaps TRBD2 (5 bases). CDR1 and CDR2 from the germline V gene are SGHRS and YFSETQ. V gave up 0 bases and J gave up 5 bases, with 7 bases separating them. This CDR3 has 13 residues.

In DNA, the CDR3 is TGTGCCAGCAGTTATACTAGCGGGGCTAGCACAGATACGCAGTATTTT. It codes for CASSYTSGASTDTQYF. The V and J genes are TRBV6-5 and TRBJ2-3; 10 bases fit TRBD2. There are 16 residues in the CDR3. CDR1 is MNHEY, CDR2 SVGAGI, per germline. J gave up 0 bases and V 3 bases, and 3 bases lay outside the gene matches.

J is TRBJ2-3 and V is TRBV18; 8 positions match TRBD2. V gave up 6 bases and J gave up 4 bases; unmatched junction bases: 6. The germline V gene has CDR1 KGHSH and CDR2 LQKENI. The length of the CDR3 is 14 residues. CDR3 region: CASSPGLGPDTQYF. The CDR3 DNA follows: TGTGCCAGCTCCCCGGGACTAGGGCCAGATACGCAGTATTTT.

The rearrangement joins TRBV5-5 to TRBJ1-2; TRBD1 might be the D (5 bases). Deletions cut 1 base from V and 2 bases from J, with 6 bases between. CDR3 length: 13 amino acids. Germline V lookup: CDR1 SGHKS, CDR2 YYEKEE (reference sequence). CDR3 coding DNA: TGTGCCAGCAGCTTGAGACAGAACTATGGCTACACCTTC. Its translation is CASSLRQNYGYTF. Filled out from reference TRBV5-5 and TRBJ1-2, the complete variable domain reads DAGVTQSPTHLIKTRGQQVTLRCSPISGHKSVSWYQQVLGQGPQFIFQYYEKEERGRGNFPDRFSARQFPNYSSELNVNALLLGDSALYLCASSLRQNYGYTFGSGTRLTVV.

The chain links TRBV2 to TRBJ1-6; the D gene is possibly TRBD1 (6 bases). Germline loops: CDR1 SNHLY, CDR2 FYNNEI. CDR3 length: 13 residues. V lost 10 bases, J lost 7 bases, and 14 bases lay in between. CDR3 bases: TGTGCCACTGGGCAGGGGACGAATTCACCCCTCCACTTT. Protein sequence: CATGQGTNSPLHF.

This clone has more than one count but fewer than ten. The rearrangement joins TRBV5-1 to TRBJ2-7, with 8 bases matching TRBD1. Per germline, CDR1 SGHRS and CDR2 YFSETQ. The J segment lost 5 bases and the V segment lost 4 bases, leaving 5 bases of the junction unmatched. The CDR3 loop spans 13 amino acids. CDR3 in DNA: TGCGCCAGCAGCAGGACAGGGTACGACGAGCAGTACTTC. Translation gives CASSRTGYDEQYF. The entire variable domain, with the rest obtained from reference TRBV5-1 and TRBJ2-7, is as follows: KAGVTQTPRYLIKTRGQQVTLSCSPISGHRSVSWYQQTPGQGLQFLFEYFSETQRNKGNFPGRFSGRQFSNSRSEMNVSTLELGDSALYLCASSRTGYDEQYFGPGTRLTVT.

V and J are TRBV7-6 and TRBJ2-5; D may be TRBD2 (6 bases). Germline V gives CDR1 SGHVS, CDR2 FNYEAQ. V dropped 2 bases and J dropped 3 bases, with 13 bases sitting between them. CDR3 size: 15 residues. The chain's CDR3 is CASSLLPSEEETQYF. The CDR3 DNA sequence: TGTGCCAGCAGCTTACTGCCTAGCGAGGAAGAGACCCAGTACTTC.